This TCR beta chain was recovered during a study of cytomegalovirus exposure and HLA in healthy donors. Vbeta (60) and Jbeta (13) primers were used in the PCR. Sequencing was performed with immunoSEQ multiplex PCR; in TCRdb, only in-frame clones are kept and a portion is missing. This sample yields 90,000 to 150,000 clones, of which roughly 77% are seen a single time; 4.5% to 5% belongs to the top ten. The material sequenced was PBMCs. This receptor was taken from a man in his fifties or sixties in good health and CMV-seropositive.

The CDR3 bases are TGTGCCTGGACCCCTGGACAGAATCAGCCCCAGCATTTT. It codes for CAWTPGQNQPQHF. This rearrangement joins TRBV30 to TRBJ1-5; D might be TRBD1 (6 bases). The V end lost 4 bases, the J end lost 4 bases, and 11 bases lay between the germline ends. The CDR3 has 13 amino acids. Germline CDR1 is GTSNPN and CDR2 is SVGIG (reference sequence). Variable domain in full (rest from reference TRBV30 and TRBJ1-5): SQTIHQWPATLVQPVGSPLSLECTVEGTSNPNLYWYRQAAGRGLQLLFYSVGIGQISSEVPQNLSASRPQDRQFILSSKKLLLSDSGFYLCAWTPGQNQPQHFGDGTRLSIL.